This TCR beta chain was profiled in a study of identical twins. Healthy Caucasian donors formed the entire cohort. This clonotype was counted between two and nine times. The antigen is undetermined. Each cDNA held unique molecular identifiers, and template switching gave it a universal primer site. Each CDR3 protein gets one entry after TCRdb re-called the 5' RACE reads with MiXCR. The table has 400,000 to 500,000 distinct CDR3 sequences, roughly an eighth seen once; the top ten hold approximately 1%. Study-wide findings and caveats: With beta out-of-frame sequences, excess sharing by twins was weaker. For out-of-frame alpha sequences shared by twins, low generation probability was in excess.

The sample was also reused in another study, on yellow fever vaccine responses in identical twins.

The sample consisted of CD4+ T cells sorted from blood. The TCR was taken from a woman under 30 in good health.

The DNA of the CDR3 is TGTGCCAGCAGTTCTCCGACAGGGAACTACGAGCAGTACTTC. Its translation is CASSSPTGNYEQYF. This sequence joins TRBV28 and TRBJ2-7; 7 nucleotides align to TRBD1. CDR3 length equals 14 residues. CDR1 and CDR2 (germline): MDHEN, SYDVKM. J lost 3 bases, V lost 4 bases, and 6 bases had no gene match.